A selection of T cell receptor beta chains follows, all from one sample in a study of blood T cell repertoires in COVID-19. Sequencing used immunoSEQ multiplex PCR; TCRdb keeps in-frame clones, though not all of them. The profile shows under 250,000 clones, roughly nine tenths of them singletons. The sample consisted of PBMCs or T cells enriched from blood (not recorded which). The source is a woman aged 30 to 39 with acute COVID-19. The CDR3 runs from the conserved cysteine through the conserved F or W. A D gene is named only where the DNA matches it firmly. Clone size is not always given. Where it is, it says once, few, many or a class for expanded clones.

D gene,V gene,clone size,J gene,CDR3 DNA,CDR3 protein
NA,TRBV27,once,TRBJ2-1,TGTGCCAGCAGTTTCTCGGGGGACAATGAGCAGTTCTTC,CASSFSGDNEQFF
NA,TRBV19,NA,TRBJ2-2,TGTGCCAGTAGTCCCTTTCCGAACACCGGGGAGCTGTTTTTT,CASSPFPNTGELFF
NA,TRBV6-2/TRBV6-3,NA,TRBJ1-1,TGTGCCAGCAGTTACACAGAGAACACTGAAGCTTTCTTT,CASSYTENTEAFF
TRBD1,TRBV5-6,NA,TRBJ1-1,TGTGCCAGCAGCCCTGGACAGGGGGAAGCTTTCTTT,CASSPGQGEAFF
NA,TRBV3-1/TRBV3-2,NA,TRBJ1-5,TGTGCCAGCAGCCAAGATTTAGGGGCGAGCAATCAGCCCCAGCATTTT,CASSQDLGASNQPQHF
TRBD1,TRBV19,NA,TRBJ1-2,TGTGCCAGTAGTATAGAAAGGACAGGGTCGGGCTATGGCTACACCTTC,CASSIERTGSGYGYTF
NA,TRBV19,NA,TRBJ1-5,TGTGCCAGTAGCAGGGGTGACCAGCCCCAGCATTTT,CASSRGDQPQHF
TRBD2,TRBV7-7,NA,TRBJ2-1,TGTGCCAGCAGCAAGCGACTAGCGGGGACCTACAATGAGCAGTTCTTC,CASSKRLAGTYNEQFF
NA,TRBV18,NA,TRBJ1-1,TGTGCCAGCTCACCATTGGCCGGGGGACGAGGCACTGAAGCTTTCTTT,CASSPLAGGRGTEAFF
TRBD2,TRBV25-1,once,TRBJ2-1,TGTGCCAGCAGAGAGGCGGGGGAGTACAATGAGCAGTTCTTC,CASREAGEYNEQFF
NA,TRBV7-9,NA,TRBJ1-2,TGTGCCAGCAGCTTAATCGGGGCGGGGCGGAACTATGGCTACACCTTC,CASSLIGAGRNYGYTF
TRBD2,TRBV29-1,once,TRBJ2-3,TGCAGCGTTGAAGTCCTGACTAGCGGGGCTGGCACAGATACGCAGTATTTT,CSVEVLTSGAGTDTQYF
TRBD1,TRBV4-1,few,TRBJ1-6,TGCGCCAGCAGCCACGACGGGACAGCCGATTCACCCCTCCACTTT,CASSHDGTADSPLHF
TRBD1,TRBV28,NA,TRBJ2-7,TGTGCCAGCAGTTTCGGGACAGGGGAATACGAGCAGTACTTC,CASSFGTGEYEQYF
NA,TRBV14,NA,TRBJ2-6,TGTGCCAGTGGGAGATCTGGGGCCAACGTCCTGACTTTC,CASGRSGANVLTF
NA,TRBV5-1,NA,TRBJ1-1,TGCGCCAGCAGCTTGGTACGGGAAACTGAAGCTTTCTTT,CASSLVRETEAFF
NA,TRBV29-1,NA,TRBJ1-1,TGCAGCGTTGGAGGGGGGGATGCCCCTGAAGCTTTCTTT,CSVGGGDAPEAFF
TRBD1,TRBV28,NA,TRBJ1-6,TGTGCCAGCAGTCCCACCGGGACAGGGGGCAAGTTAGAACCCCTCCACTTT,CASSPTGTGGKLEPLHF
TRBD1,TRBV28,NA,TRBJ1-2,TGTGCCAGCAGTTTAGGGACAGAGAACTATGGCTACACCTTC,CASSLGTENYGYTF
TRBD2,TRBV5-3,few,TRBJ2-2,TGTGCCAGAAGCTTGGTGTTAGCGGGGGTATTAACGGTTACCGGGGAGCTGTTTTTT,CARSLVLAGVLTVTGELFF
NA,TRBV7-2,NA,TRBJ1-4,TGTGCCAGCAGCTTAACGGGTCAAAAACTGTTTTTT,CASSLTGQKLFF
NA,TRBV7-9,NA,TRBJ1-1,TGTGCCAGCAGCTCAATACCCGGCGACACGAACACTGAAGCTTTCTTT,CASSSIPGDTNTEAFF
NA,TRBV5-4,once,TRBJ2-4,TGTGCCAGCAGCTCCCTGGGGGCCCAGGACTTC,CASSSLGAQDF
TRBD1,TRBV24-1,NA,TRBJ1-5,TGTGCCACCAGTGATTCCACCGGGGGGACAGGAAACCCTTTCAATCAGCCCCAGCATTTT,CATSDSTGGTGNPFNQPQHF
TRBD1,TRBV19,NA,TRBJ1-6,TGTGCCAGTTCGAGGACAGGGGGCGGCAATTCACCCCTCCACTTT,CASSRTGGGNSPLHF
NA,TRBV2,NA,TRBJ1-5,TGTGCCAGCAGTGGGGCTAATAGCAATCAGCCCCAGCATTTT,CASSGANSNQPQHF
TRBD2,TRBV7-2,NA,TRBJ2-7,TGTGCCAGCAGCTTAGCCCCTAGCGGGGGCTACGAGCAGTACTTC,CASSLAPSGGYEQYF
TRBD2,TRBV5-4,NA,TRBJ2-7,TGTGCCAGCAGCCAGCCGCCTAGCGGGACTGAGCAGTACTTC,CASSQPPSGTEQYF
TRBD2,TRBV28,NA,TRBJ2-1,TGTGCCAGCAGATCTAGCGGGGAGAGTAATGAGCAGTTCTTC,CASRSSGESNEQFF
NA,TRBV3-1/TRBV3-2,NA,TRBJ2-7,TGTGCCAGCAGCACTATGCTCGGAGTCTCCTACGAGCAGTACTTC,CASSTMLGVSYEQYF
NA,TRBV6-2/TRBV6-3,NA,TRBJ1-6,TGTGCCAGCAGTTACGCAGGGATTGAAAACCCCTCACCCCTCCACTTT,CASSYAGIENPSPLHF
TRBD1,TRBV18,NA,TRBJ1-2,TGTGCCAGCTCACCTGGACAGGGATCGGGCTATGGCTACACCTTC,CASSPGQGSGYGYTF
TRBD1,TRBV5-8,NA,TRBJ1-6,TGTGCCAGCAGCCCCGGGACAGGGGGTAATAATTCACCCCTCCACTTT,CASSPGTGGNNSPLHF
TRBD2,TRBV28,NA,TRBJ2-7,TGTGCCAGCAGACTCGGGACTAGCGGGACCTACGAGCAGTACTTC,CASRLGTSGTYEQYF
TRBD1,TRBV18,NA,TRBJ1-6,TGTGCCAGCTCATTGACAGGGAAGGGGACCTATAATTCACCCCTCCACTTT,CASSLTGKGTYNSPLHF
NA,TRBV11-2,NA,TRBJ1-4,TGTGCCAGCAGCCAGCGATGGGAGCTGGGCCCCGAAAAACTGTTTTTT,CASSQRWELGPEKLFF
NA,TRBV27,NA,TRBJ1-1,TGTGCCAGCAGGCGTCAGGGTCTGTACACTGAAGCTTTCTTT,CASRRQGLYTEAFF
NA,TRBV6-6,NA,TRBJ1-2,TGTGCCAGCAGTTACTCGAAAGGGGCGCTCGGGGGCTACACCTTC,CASSYSKGALGGYTF
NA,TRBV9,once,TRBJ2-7,TGTGCCAGCAGCGTAGTCCCTCGAGCAGGGCCCACCTACGAGCAGTACTTC,CASSVVPRAGPTYEQYF
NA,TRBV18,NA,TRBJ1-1,TGTGCCAGCTCACCTCTCGGGAACACTGAAGCTTTCTTT,CASSPLGNTEAFF
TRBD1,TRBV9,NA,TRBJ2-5,TGTGCCAGCAGCTTCCGGGACAGGGGCCAAGAGACCCAGTACTTC,CASSFRDRGQETQYF
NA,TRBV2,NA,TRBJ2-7,TGTGCCAGCAGTGAACGGGGCGAGCAGTACTTC,CASSERGEQYF
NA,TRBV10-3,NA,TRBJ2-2,TGTGCCATCAGTGAGGACGGCGCGGACACCGGGGAGCTGTTTTTT,CAISEDGADTGELFF
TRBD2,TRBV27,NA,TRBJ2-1,TGTGCCAGCTCAACTAGCGGGGGGAGCTCCTACAATGAGCAGTTCTTC,CASSTSGGSSYNEQFF
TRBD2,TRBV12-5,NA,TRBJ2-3,TGTGCTAGTGGCAAGGGGCTAGCGGGGGGCACAGATACGCAGTATTTT,CASGKGLAGGTDTQYF
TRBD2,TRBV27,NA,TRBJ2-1,TGTGCCAGCAGTTATCTAGCGGGGGGGCTCAAAGGTGAGCAGTTCTTC,CASSYLAGGLKGEQFF
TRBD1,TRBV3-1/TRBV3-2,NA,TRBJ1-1,TGTGCCAGCAGCCTGGACAGGGTTACTGAAGCTTTCTTT,CASSLDRVTEAFF
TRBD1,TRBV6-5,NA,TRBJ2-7,TGTGCCAGCAGTTACGCGGGACAGGGAGCCCTCTACGAGCAGTACTTC,CASSYAGQGALYEQYF
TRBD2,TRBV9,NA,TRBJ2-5,TGTGCCAGCAGCGCCCGACTAGCGGGGGGTAAAGAGACCCAGTACTTC,CASSARLAGGKETQYF
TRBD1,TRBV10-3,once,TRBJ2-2,TGTGCCATCAACGCGAAGAAAGAGCAGGGGGCAGGGACCGGGGAGCTGTTTTTT,CAINAKKEQGAGTGELFF
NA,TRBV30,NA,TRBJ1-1,TGTGCCTGGGACTACGGCCCGAACACTGAAGCTTTCTTT,CAWDYGPNTEAFF
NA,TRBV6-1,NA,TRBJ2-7,TGTGCCAGCAGTGAAGCGGGCGCATTTCCCTTCACTCGCTACGAGCAGTACTTC,CASSEAGAFPFTRYEQYF
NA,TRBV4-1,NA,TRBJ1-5,TGCGCCAGCAGCCAAGGCCCACGGGGGGAGGCACAGCCCCAGCATTTT,CASSQGPRGEAQPQHF
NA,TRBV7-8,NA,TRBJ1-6,TGTGCCAGCAGCTTAGCCCTACAGGCGTTGGGGTCACCCCTCCACTTT,CASSLALQALGSPLHF
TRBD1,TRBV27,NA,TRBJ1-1,TGTGCCAGCAGGAGAGGGACAGCCGAAGCTTTCTTT,CASRRGTAEAFF
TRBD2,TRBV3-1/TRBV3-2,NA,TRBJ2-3,TGTGCCAGCAGCCAAGCTAGCGGGGGGGCGACAGATACGCAGTATTTT,CASSQASGGATDTQYF
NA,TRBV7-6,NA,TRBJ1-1,TGTGCCAGCACTTTGGGAGGCACTGAAGCTTTCTTT,CASTLGGTEAFF